This T cell receptor beta chain originates from a study of post-analysis software for immune sequencing data. Study in general: There were relapsing-remitting, secondary progressive and progressive-relapsing multiple sclerosis among the disease courses included.

V shed 4 bases and J shed 5 bases, with 21 bases lying between them. The CDR3 is 16 amino acids. CDR1 is DFQATT and CDR2 is SNEGSKA in the germline V gene (reference sequence). This clonotype was seen a few times. Its antigen remains unknown. Incorporated into the TCR beta cDNA libraries were unique molecular identifiers, which served to reduce PCR and sequencing biases. cDNA molecules numbering 400,000 to 550,000 came from around 0.96 to 9.9 million T cells. TCRdb reprocessed the PCR reads with MiXCR, giving one entry per CDR3 protein. The sample holds some 450,000 distinct CDR3 sequences, approximately 46% seen once. Findings and caveats of the study: Among 5 or 6 TRBV segments more frequent in patients than controls were TRBV5-6, TRBV5-1 and TRBV20-1. Those with multiple sclerosis, the patient group, showed significantly lower normalized Chao1 diversity than controls. Batch-matched samples strongly co-clustered by F measure.

The V gene is TRBV20-1, the J gene TRBJ2-1; D might be TRBD1 (6 bases). The sample was blood. This TCR came from a girl aged 10-17 years with multiple sclerosis. CDR3 nucleotides: TGCAGTGCTACAGCAAACAGGGATGGGCAGGACAATGAGCAGTTCTTC. Its protein is CSATANRDGQDNEQFF.